The TCR beta chain under discussion was sequenced for a study of T cells in narcolepsy. The table came from immunoSEQ multiplex PCR; TCRdb's copy has only in-frame clones and leaves some out. Among 20,000 to 30,000 clones listed, roughly four fifths were seen once. Between the trimmed V and J ends, which lost 5 bases and 2 bases, there was a span of 4 bases. Germline-derived CDR1 and CDR2 are SGHDT and YYEEEE. The length of the CDR3 is 11 residues. Study results and caveats: In some patient and control memory CD4+ samples, autoreactive clones were absent.

Concerning this clone: Its antigen is unidentified.

This chain uses TRBV5-6 with TRBJ1-2; no clear D. The receptor was isolated from a human donor in good health. The sample was memory (CD45RA-) CD4+ T cells from blood. The CDR3: CASRQNYGYTF. The CDR3 nucleotides are TGTGCCAGCAGGCAGAACTATGGCTACACCTTC.